These 10 T cell receptor beta chains were sequenced from one sample in a study of cytomegalovirus exposure and HLA in healthy donors. The PCR made use of 60 Vbeta and 13 Jbeta primers. TCRdb's table, derived via immunoSEQ multiplex PCR, lists solely in-frame clones and lacks some. Among 100,000 to 150,000 clones listed, approximately 72% were seen once. The specimen sequenced was PBMCs. The receptors originated from a human donor in good health.

The V call is TRBV30, the J call TRBJ2-7; no clear D gene. Germline V CDR1 and CDR2: GTSNPN, SVGIG (reference sequence). This CDR3 spans 12 amino acids. V lost 2 bases, J lost 0 bases, and 5 bases lay in between. The CDR3 DNA is TGTGCCTGGAGTCGCGGCTCCTACGAGCAGTACTTC. Residues: CAWSRGSYEQYF.

The rearrangement links TRBV7-2 to TRBJ2-1; 11 nucleotides line up with TRBD2. V shed 7 bases, J shed 7 bases, and the junction held 15 bases outside the gene matches. CDR3 size: 17 residues. Germline-derived CDR1 and CDR2 are SGHTA and FQGNSA. The CDR3 bases are TGTGCCAGCACCCCGGGTCTAGGATTAGCGGGGGGGAATGAGCAGTTCTTC. Amino acids: CASTPGLGLAGGNEQFF.

This chain joins TRBV28 and TRBJ2-7, with 8 bases matching TRBD1. Germline V lookup: CDR1 MDHEN, CDR2 SYDVKM. The CDR3 is made up of 14 amino acids. Trimming removed 6 bases from V and 0 bases from J; junction bases left unmatched: 4. The CDR3 reads CASRGDRSSYEQYF. CDR3 nucleotides: TGTGCCAGCAGGGGGGACAGGAGCTCCTACGAGCAGTACTTC. The full variable domain, its missing parts supplied by reference TRBV28 and TRBJ2-7, is DVKVTQSSRYLVKRTGEKVFLECVQDMDHENMFWYRQDPGLGLRLIYFSYDVKMKEKGDIPEGYSVSREKKERFSLILESASTNQTSMYLCASRGDRSSYEQYFGPGTRLTVT.

The rearrangement uses TRBV7-3 and TRBJ1-4; 7 bases are a match to TRBD1. This CDR3 region has 16 residues. The V segment lost 2 bases and the J segment 0 bases; nucleotides outside the gene matches: 3. CDR1 is SGHTA and CDR2 is FQGTGA in the germline V gene. The CDR3 sequence: CASSLPGGATNEKLFF. CDR3 nucleotide sequence: TGTGCCAGCAGCTTACCAGGGGGAGCAACTAATGAAAAACTGTTTTTT.

The chain has TRBV5-1 and TRBJ2-1; 14 bases are a match to TRBD2. The ends lost 7 bases at V and 7 bases at J; junction bases unmatched: 16. The germline gives CDR1 SGHRS, CDR2 YFSETQ. CDR3 length equals 18 residues. CDR3: CASSRGLAGASSSNEQFF. The CDR3, as DNA: TGCGCCAGCTCACGGGGACTAGCGGGAGCGTCTTCGTCGAATGAGCAGTTCTTC.

V and J are TRBV6-1 and TRBJ2-5, with 7 bases lining up with TRBD1. The J call is uncertain, as TRBJ2-7 better fits the DNA end. Germline V gives CDR1 MNHNS, CDR2 SASEGT. The CDR3 covers 17 residues. As DNA, the CDR3 is TGTGCCAGCAGTGAATTAGCAGGGGGTTCCTCTTACTACGAGCAGTACTTC. Translating it yields CASSELAGGSSYYEQYF.

The rearrangement uses TRBV30 and TRBJ2-1, with 13 bases matching TRBD2. Germline trimming cut 2 bases from V and 4 bases from J; bases unmatched to any gene: 8. Germline lookup yields CDR1 GTSNPN and CDR2 SVGIG (reference sequence). The CDR3 is made up of 17 amino acids. The CDR3: CAWSKFRTSGGYNEQFF. CDR3 DNA: TGTGCCTGGAGTAAGTTCCGGACTAGCGGGGGATACAATGAGCAGTTCTTC.

The genes are TRBV5-5 and TRBJ2-7, with TRBD1 matching over 7 bases. The V gene's germline CDR1 is SGHKS and CDR2 YYEKEE (reference sequence). J gave up 5 bases and V 3 bases, and 11 bases lay outside the gene matches. This CDR3 is 15 amino acids long. This CDR3 is CASSSRLGGLNEQYF. Here the CDR3 DNA reads TGTGCCAGCAGCTCAAGATTAGGGGGCCTGAACGAGCAGTACTTC.

This clone was picked up a small number of times. V is TRBV2 and J is TRBJ2-7, with 7 bases aligning to TRBD2. CDR1 SNHLY and CDR2 FYNNEI come from the germline V gene. Trimming at V came to 2 bases and at J to 4 bases, leaving 8 bases not matched to a gene. The CDR3 runs to 15 residues. For the CDR3, the DNA is TGTGCCAGCAGTGAAAATGGCGGGAGTTTGTACGAGCAGTACTTC. Residues: CASSENGGSLYEQYF.

The genes are TRBV7-9 and TRBJ1-3; D uncertain. Trimming pared 5 bases from V and 7 bases from J, leaving 21 bases between. Per the germline V gene, CDR1 is SEHNR and CDR2 is FQNEAQ (reference sequence). The CDR3 is 16 residues long. DNA for the CDR3: TGTGCCAGCAGCCATAGAGTGGCATTACTAGAGAACACCATATATTTT. Residues: CASSHRVALLENTIYF.